This is a list of T cell receptor beta chains from one sample in a study of CD8+CD57+ T cells in acquired aplastic anemia. TCRdb fed the reads into MiXCR, producing one record per CDR3 protein. In the table there are approximately 180,000 distinct CDR3 sequences, 48% of which are singletons. The sample comprised sorted CD4+, CD8+, or CD8+CD57+ T cells (not recorded which) from PBMCs. Every receptor here comes from a human donor with aplastic anemia. Each CDR3 is given with its conserved first and last residue. A D gene is named only where the DNA matches it firmly. A clone size is listed for some rows: how often the clone was seen (once, few, many), or a class if it is expanded.

clone_size j_call d_call v_call cdr3_nt cdr3_aa
many TRBJ1-1 NA TRBV20-1 TGCAGTGCTAGATTACGGGTGGGCACTGAAGCTTTCTTT CSARLRVGTEAFF
many TRBJ1-1 NA TRBV5-1 TGCGCCAGCAGCTATAGGGCTGGCACTGAAGCTTTCTTT CASSYRAGTEAFF
few TRBJ2-1 NA TRBV24-1 TGTGCCACCAGTGATTTCCCCCGGGTGGGGTACAATGAGCAGTTCTTC CATSDFPRVGYNEQFF
NA TRBJ2-7 TRBD2 TRBV5-6 TGTGCCAGCACCCCTGGTGCGGGAGTTCTGCACGAGCAGTACTTC CASTPGAGVLHEQYF
once TRBJ1-4 NA TRBV28 TGTGCCAGCAGTTTAATCGCTAGGAAGGAAAAACTGCTTTTT CASSLIARKEKLLF
NA TRBJ1-2 NA TRBV11-2 TGTGCCAGCAGCTTAGAGGGGGCGGCCCACTATGGCTACACCTTC CASSLEGAAHYGYTF
NA TRBJ2-7 TRBD1 TRBV7-9 TGCGCCAGCAGCCTTAGACAGGGCTACGAGCAGTACTTC CASSLRQGYEQYF
NA TRBJ2-1 TRBD1 TRBV9 TGTGCCAGCAGCGTAGCGGTGGGGATGACAGGGGAAGAGCAGTTCTTC CASSVAVGMTGEEQFF
NA TRBJ2-7 TRBD1 TRBV4-3 TGCGCCAGCAGCCAAGAGCAGGGGGACTCCTACGAGCAGTACTTC CASSQEQGDSYEQYF
NA TRBJ2-7 NA TRBV7-3 TGTGCCAACACCTCCCCCGACCACGAGCAGTACTTC CANTSPDHEQYF
NA TRBJ1-2 TRBD1 TRBV29-1 TGCAGCGCCGGGACAGGGAGCGGCTACACCTTC CSAGTGSGYTF
NA TRBJ2-7 NA TRBV15 TGTGCCACCAGCAGAGGCCGACAGGGAGGGTACGAGCAGTACTTC CATSRGRQGGYEQYF
NA TRBJ2-5 NA TRBV7-2 TGTGCCAGCAGCCGCGTGGGGGGGGCAGAGACCCAGTACTTC CASSRVGGAETQYF
few TRBJ2-2 NA TRBV11-3 TGTGCCAGCAGCTATGCAGCAAACACCGGGGAGCTGTTTTTT CASSYAANTGELFF
many TRBJ2-1 TRBD2 TRBV5-1 TGCGCCAGCAGCCCGCCCGGACTAGCGGGGTTGGATGAGCAGTTCTTC CASSPPGLAGLDEQFF
NA TRBJ1-1 NA TRBV9 TGTGCCAGCAGCCAGGGTTACGGAACTGAAGCTTTCTTT CASSQGYGTEAFF
NA TRBJ1-1 TRBD1 TRBV15 TGTGCCACCAGCAGAGGAGCACAGGGGGTACCTGAAGCTTTCTTT CATSRGAQGVPEAFF
many TRBJ1-2 NA TRBV4-1 TGCGCCAGCAGCCCCCTCGGGAAGGAACTTGCAGGCTACACCTTC CASSPLGKELAGYTF
many TRBJ1-6 NA TRBV5-5 TGTGCCAGCAGCTTGGGGACAGCGAATTCACCCCTCCACTTT CASSLGTANSPLHF
NA TRBJ1-2 TRBD1 TRBV7-2 TGTGCCAGCAGCGCACAAGGACAGGGATTATATGGCTACACCTTC CASSAQGQGLYGYTF
many TRBJ2-7 NA TRBV14 TGTGCCAGCAGCCAAGATGGTCCGTACGAGCAGTACTTC CASSQDGPYEQYF
many TRBJ2-3 NA TRBV24-1 TGTGCCACCACAATCGGGGGCAGTCTAATACCCGCTAGCACAGATACGCAGTATTTT CATTIGGSLIPASTDTQYF
many TRBJ2-2 TRBD1 TRBV5-4 TGTGCCAGCAGCCGTCCCGGGACAGCTACCGGGGAGCTGTTTTTT CASSRPGTATGELFF
NA TRBJ2-7 NA TRBV7-9 TGTGCCAGCAGCTGGGACGCACTGAATACCTACGAGCAGTACTTC CASSWDALNTYEQYF
NA TRBJ1-2 NA TRBV2 TGTGCCAGTTTTAAAGGGGCGGGACGGATGATAGCTAACTATAGCTACACCTTC CASFKGAGRMIANYSYTF
NA TRBJ2-7 NA TRBV19 TGTGCCAGTAGTTTGTTGGGGGTGCCCTACGAGCAGTACTTC CASSLLGVPYEQYF
many TRBJ1-1 NA TRBV4-3 TGCGCCAGCAGCCAAGAGATAGCTAGGACTGAAGCTTTCTTT CASSQEIARTEAFF
NA TRBJ1-5 NA TRBV20-1 TGCAGTGCTAGAGTTGCATTTCGGGGAGGGGGCAATCAGCCCCAGCATTTT CSARVAFRGGGNQPQHF
NA TRBJ2-7 NA TRBV20-1 TGCAGTGCTAGGATGATGAACGAGCAGTACTTC CSARMMNEQYF
many TRBJ2-5 NA TRBV2 TGTGCCAGCAGTGAGGCGCTCAGGGTCGGAGAGACCCAGTACTTC CASSEALRVGETQYF
many TRBJ1-5 NA TRBV29-1 TGCAGCGTTGTCGGGGGAACCAATCAGCCCCAGCATTTT CSVVGGTNQPQHF
NA TRBJ2-3 NA TRBV19 TGTGCCAGTAGTCTTGACGCTAGAAGCACAGATACGCAGTATTTT CASSLDARSTDTQYF
NA TRBJ1-1 NA TRBV9 TGTGCCAGCAGCGTAGCTACGGGCAACACTGAAGCTTTCTTT CASSVATGNTEAFF
NA TRBJ1-4 NA TRBV14 TGTGCCAGCAGCCTAGGAGGAGGGAGTGAAAAACTGTTTTTT CASSLGGGSEKLFF
many TRBJ1-4 NA TRBV6-5 TGTGCCAGCAGTTCTCCTCATGGGACTAATGAAAAACTGTTTTTT CASSSPHGTNEKLFF
NA TRBJ2-3 TRBD2 TRBV24-1 TGTGCCACCAGTGATCGACTAGCGGGGAACACAGATACGCAGTATTTT CATSDRLAGNTDTQYF
NA TRBJ2-7 NA TRBV27 TGTGCCAGCAGTTTATCCGGGACGGCTAGGCCCAACGAGCAGTACTTC CASSLSGTARPNEQYF
many TRBJ2-6 NA TRBV11-2 TGTGCCAGCAGCTTAGTCGGGACATACTCTGGGGCCAACGTCCTGACTTTC CASSLVGTYSGANVLTF
many TRBJ2-5 NA TRBV5-1 TGCGCCAGCAGCTTGTCGGAAGACAGTTGGGAGACCCAGTACTTC CASSLSEDSWETQYF
many TRBJ2-4 NA TRBV25-1 TGTGCCAGCAGTGACAGGGGAACTCGTAACATTCAGTACTTC CASSDRGTRNIQYF
few TRBJ2-3 TRBD2 TRBV2 TGTGCCAGCCGGGGGGGGGCTAGCGGGGGAGATACGCAGTATTTT CASRGGASGGDTQYF
NA TRBJ1-2 TRBD1 TRBV19 TGTGCCAGTAGTATAGGGACAGGAAACTATGGCTACACCTTC CASSIGTGNYGYTF
many TRBJ2-1 NA TRBV7-2 TGTGCCAGCAGCCCAATTTGGCTAGCATCGGCAAATGAGCAGTTCTTC CASSPIWLASANEQFF
NA TRBJ1-2 NA TRBV19 TGTGCCAGTAGTATAGGTCATCAACAACTACCTCCCTATGGCTACACCTTC CASSIGHQQLPPYGYTF
NA TRBJ1-2 TRBD1 TRBV20-1 TGCAGTGCTCCCTATTCCGTTTCCCGGGACAGGGGTGGCTACACCTTC CSAPYSVSRDRGGYTF
few TRBJ1-6 NA TRBV10-3 TGTGCCATCAGTGAGTCGGAGGGCCTAATTTCACCCCTCCACTTT CAISESEGLISPLHF
NA TRBJ1-6 NA TRBV10-3 TGTGCCATCTCTTACGACAATAATTCACCCCTCCACTTT CAISYDNNSPLHF
NA TRBJ1-1 NA TRBV7-2 TGTGCCAGCAGCTTAGATCGAATGGACACTGAAGCTTTCTTT CASSLDRMDTEAFF
NA TRBJ1-2 TRBD1 TRBV20-1 TGCAGTGTAGAGGGAGGGGGCGGAAGGGGTGACTACGGCTACACCTTC CSVEGGGGRGDYGYTF